The 5 T cell receptor beta chains below were found in one sample sequenced in a study of tumor and adjacent non-tumor tissue in lung cancer. The library came from three nested PCR rounds adapted from ARM-PCR protocols. TCRdb reprocessed the multiplex PCR reads with MiXCR, giving one entry per CDR3 protein. The sample consists of 100,000 to 120,000 distinct CDR3 sequences, around 82% of them appearing once. The template was RNA from unsorted bulk tissue. Sequenced input: lung tumor tissue. These receptors were collected from a man aged 70 or older with non-small cell lung cancer.

Note on this clonotype: Germline and junction disagree at one end, which may indicate a read error. The rearrangement links TRBV24-1 to TRBJ2-3; a possible D gene is TRBD1 (5 bases). In germline, CDR1 is KGHDR, CDR2 SFDVKD. The CDR3 is made up of 17 amino acids. The CDR3 DNA reads as TGTGCCACCATTGATTCGAGCTGGGGCTTTAGCAGAGATACGCAGTATTTT. Encoded protein: CATIDSSWGFSRDTQYF.

The table lists this clonotype with a few counts. With a much larger clone just one base away, this may be a read error. The rearrangement links TRBV28 to TRBJ1-2; no definite D call. Germline loops: CDR1 MDHEN, CDR2 SYDVKM. This CDR3 is 13 amino acids long. V lost 5 bases, J lost 6 bases, and 13 bases lay in between. The CDR3 here is CASSAMYRDGYTF. DNA for the CDR3: TGTGCCAGCAGTGCCATGTATAGGGATGGCTACACCTTC.

The chain's CDR3 is CSARGGSAVVDTGELFF. CDR3 coding DNA: TGCAGTGCTAGAGGTGGGAGTGCAGTAGTGGACACCGGGGAGCTGTTTTTT. The V and J genes are TRBV20-1 and TRBJ2-2, with D possibly TRBD2 on 5 matching bases. Trimming removed 1 base at V and 3 bases at J, with 18 bases between. Looked up from germline, CDR1 is DFQATT and CDR2 is SNEGSKA (reference sequence). This CDR3 is built from 17 residues.

Turning to this clonotype: A junction boundary mismatches the germline segment, possibly from a read error. The V call is TRBV6-5, the J call TRBJ2-5, with 9 bases fitting TRBD1. CDR1 and CDR2 from the germline V gene are MNHEY and SVGAGI. The CDR3 is made up of 17 amino acids. Here the CDR3 DNA reads TGTACCAGCAGTTCTGCCGGGACAGGGTTCCCACATGAGACCCAGTACTTC. Protein product: CTSSSAGTGFPHETQYF.

By frequency in the sample, this clonotype is medium-sized (0.01 to 0.1%). This chain links TRBV11-2 with TRBJ2-2; D not certain. CDR3 size: 14 residues. The germline V gene has CDR1 SGHAT and CDR2 FQNNGV. The ends were cut back, 7 bases at V and 3 bases at J, with 12 bases in the middle. The DNA for the CDR3 is TGTGCCAGCATCTCCCCAGGCTACACCGGGGAGCTGTTTTTT. This sequence encodes CASISPGYTGELFF.